This entry is about one T cell receptor (beta chain). This sample is drawn from a study of identical twins. Template switching created a universal primer site, and the cDNA included unique molecular identifiers. TCRdb processed the 5' RACE reads anew with MiXCR; each CDR3 protein has one entry. The sample has 450,000 or so distinct CDR3 sequences; 14% are singletons. The same data also went into a second study, on yellow fever vaccine responses in identical twins.

The receptor comes from a woman aged 18-29 years in good health. The specimen sequenced was CD4+ T cells sorted from blood.

In DNA form, the CDR3 reads TGTGCCAGCAGTGGGACTAGCGGGAGTAAAGAGCAGTACTTC. It yields the protein CASSGTSGSKEQYF. The chain joins TRBV28 to TRBJ2-7; TRBD2 matches 14 bases. The trim removed 5 bases at V and 7 bases at J, leaving 4 bases unmatched. Germline V CDR1 and CDR2: MDHEN, SYDVKM. The CDR3 consists of 14 residues.